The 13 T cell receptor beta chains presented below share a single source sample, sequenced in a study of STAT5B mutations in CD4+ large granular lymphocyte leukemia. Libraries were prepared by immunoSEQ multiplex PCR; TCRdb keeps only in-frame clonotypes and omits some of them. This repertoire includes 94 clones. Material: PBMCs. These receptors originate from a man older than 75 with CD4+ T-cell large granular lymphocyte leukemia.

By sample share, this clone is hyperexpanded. The CDR3 sequence is CASTPGTAYEQYF. The CDR3 DNA follows: TGTGCCAGCACTCCCGGCACAGCCTACGAGCAGTACTTC. The chain joins TRBV6-5 to TRBJ2-7; D gene ambiguous. This CDR3 has 13 amino acids. Germline lookup yields CDR1 MNHEY and CDR2 SVGAGI. Trimming took off 7 bases at V and 2 bases at J, with 12 bases between the two ends.

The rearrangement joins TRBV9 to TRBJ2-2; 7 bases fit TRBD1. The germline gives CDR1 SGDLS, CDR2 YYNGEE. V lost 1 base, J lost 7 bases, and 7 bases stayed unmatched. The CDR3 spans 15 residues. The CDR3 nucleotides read TGTGCCAGCAGCGTAAGCCTAGGGGGCCACGGGGAGCTGTTTTTT. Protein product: CASSVSLGGHGELFF.

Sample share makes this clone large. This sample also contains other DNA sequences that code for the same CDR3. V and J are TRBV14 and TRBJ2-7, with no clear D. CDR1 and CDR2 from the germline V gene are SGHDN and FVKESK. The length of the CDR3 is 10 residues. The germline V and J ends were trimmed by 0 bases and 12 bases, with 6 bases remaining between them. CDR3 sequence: CASSQEKGYF. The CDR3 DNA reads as TGTGCCAGCAGCCAAGAAAAGGGGTACTTC.

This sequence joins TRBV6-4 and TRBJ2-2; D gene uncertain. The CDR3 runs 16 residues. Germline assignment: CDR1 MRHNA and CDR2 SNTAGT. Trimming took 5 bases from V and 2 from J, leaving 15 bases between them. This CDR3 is CASSPFGESNTGELFF. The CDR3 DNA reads TGTGCCAGCAGTCCCTTCGGAGAGAGCAACACCGGGGAGCTGTTTTTT.

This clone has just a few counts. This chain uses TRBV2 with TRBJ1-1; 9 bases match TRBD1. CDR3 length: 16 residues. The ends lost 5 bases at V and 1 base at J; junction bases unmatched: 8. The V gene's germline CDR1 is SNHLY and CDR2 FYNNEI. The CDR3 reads CASSNGTGYSNTEAFF. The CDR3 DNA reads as TGTGCCAGCAGTAACGGGACAGGGTACTCGAACACTGAAGCTTTCTTT. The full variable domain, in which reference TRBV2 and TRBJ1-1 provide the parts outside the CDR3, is EPEVTQTPSHQVTQMGQEVILRCVPISNHLYFYWYRQILGQKVEFLVSFYNNEISEKSEIFDDQFSVERPDGSNFTLKIRSTKLEDSAMYFCASSNGTGYSNTEAFFGQGTRLTVV.

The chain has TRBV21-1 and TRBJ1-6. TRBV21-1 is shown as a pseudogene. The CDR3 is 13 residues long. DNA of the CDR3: TGTGCCAGCAGCAGGGGAGAGGATTCACCCCTCCACTTT. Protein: CASSRGEDSPLHF.

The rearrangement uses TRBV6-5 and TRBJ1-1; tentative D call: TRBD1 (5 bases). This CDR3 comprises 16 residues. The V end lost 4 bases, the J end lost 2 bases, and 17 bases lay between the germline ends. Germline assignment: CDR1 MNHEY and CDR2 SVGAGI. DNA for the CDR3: TGTGCCAGCAGTTTGCACCCGGGACCTCCAAACACTGAAGCTTTCTTT. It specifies CASSLHPGPPNTEAFF.

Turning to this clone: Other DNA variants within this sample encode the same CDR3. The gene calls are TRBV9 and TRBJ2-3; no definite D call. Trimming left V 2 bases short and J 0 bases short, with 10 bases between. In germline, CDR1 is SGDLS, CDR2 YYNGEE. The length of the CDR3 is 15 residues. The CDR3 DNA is TGTGCCAGCAGCGTTTGGACGGCTAGCACAGATACGCAGTATTTT. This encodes CASSVWTASTDTQYF.

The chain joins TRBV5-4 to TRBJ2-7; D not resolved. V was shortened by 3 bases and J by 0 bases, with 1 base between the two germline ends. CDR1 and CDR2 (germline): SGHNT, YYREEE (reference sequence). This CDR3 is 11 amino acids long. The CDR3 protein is CASSSSYEQYF. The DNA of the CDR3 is TGTGCCAGCAGCTCCTCCTACGAGCAGTACTTC.

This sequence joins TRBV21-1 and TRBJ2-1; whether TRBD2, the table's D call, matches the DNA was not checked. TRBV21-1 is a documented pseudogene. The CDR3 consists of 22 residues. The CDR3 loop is CASRSALATPFRQCHSDNEQFF. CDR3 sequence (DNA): TGTGCCAGCAGGAGTGCTCTAGCTACACCATTCCGACAATGCCATTCCGACAATGAGCAGTTCTTC.

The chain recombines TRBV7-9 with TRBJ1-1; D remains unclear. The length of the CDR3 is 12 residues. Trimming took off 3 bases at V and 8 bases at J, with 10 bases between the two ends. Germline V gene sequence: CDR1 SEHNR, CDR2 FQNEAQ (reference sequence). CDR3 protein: CASSLGRREAFF. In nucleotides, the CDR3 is TGTGCCAGCAGCTTGGGGAGACGGGAAGCTTTCTTT.

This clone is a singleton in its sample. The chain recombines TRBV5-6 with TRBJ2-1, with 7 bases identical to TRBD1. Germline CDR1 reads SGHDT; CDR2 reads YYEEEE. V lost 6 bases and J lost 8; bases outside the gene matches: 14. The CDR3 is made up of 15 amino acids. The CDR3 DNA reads TGTGCCAGCACCTCCACAGACAGGGTTCTCTATGAGCAGTTCTTC. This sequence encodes CASTSTDRVLYEQFF. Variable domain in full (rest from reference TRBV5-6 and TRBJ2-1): DAGVTQSPTHLIKTRGQQVTLRCSPKSGHDTVSWYQQALGQGPQFIFQYYEEEERQRGNFPDRFSGHQFPNYSSELNVNALLLGDSALYLCASTSTDRVLYEQFFGPGTRLTVL.

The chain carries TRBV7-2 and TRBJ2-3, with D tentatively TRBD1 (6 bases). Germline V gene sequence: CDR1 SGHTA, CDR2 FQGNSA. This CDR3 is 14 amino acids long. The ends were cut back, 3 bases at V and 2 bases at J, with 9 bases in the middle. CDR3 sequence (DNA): TGTGCCAGCAGCTTGGACAGTTACACAGATACGCAGTATTTT. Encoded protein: CASSLDSYTDTQYF.